The clone carrying this T cell receptor beta chain occurred a few times. Its target is unknown. The same CDR3 can be traced to other DNA sequences in this sample. The sample belongs to a study of beta chain features in type 1 diabetes. Overall study results and limits: Researchers reported that naive, central memory and Treg TCRB repertoires appeared more similar in patients than in healthy donors.

The CDR3 length is 12 residues. In germline, CDR1 is MNHEY, CDR2 SMNVEV (reference sequence). Trimming removed 3 bases from V and 7 bases from J; junction bases left unmatched: 1. Expressed TCRB transcripts were sequenced after all isolated RNA was converted to cDNA. Clones were read by immunoSEQ multiplex PCR, and TCRdb kept only the in-frame ones, dropping some. Among under 350,000 clones listed, 8% were seen once. The sequence came from a woman aged 18-35 years in good health. What was sequenced was central memory CD4+ T cells from blood. This chain joins TRBV27 and TRBJ1-2; TRBD1 matches 8 bases. CDR3 residues: CASSFTGGGYTF. The CDR3 DNA is TGTGCCAGCAGTTTCACAGGGGGTGGCTACACCTTC.